This TCR beta chain comes out of a study of OX40 agonist ivuxolimab in advanced cancers. This CDR3 region has 14 residues. V was cut by 1 base and J by 2 bases, with 9 bases left in between. From germline, CDR1 is SEHNR and CDR2 FQNEAQ (reference sequence). Using immunoSEQ multiplex PCR, the repertoire was profiled, and TCRdb retains in-frame clones only, with some absent. The profile shows 63,000 or so clones, 70% to 90% of them singletons. This specimen was CD4+ or CD8+ T cells sorted from blood, taken in a trial of the OX40 agonist ivuxolimab. The genes are TRBV7-9 and TRBJ2-7; D gene ambiguous. This clonotype originated in an adult with an advanced solid tumor such as melanoma, head and neck, liver or kidney cancer. The CDR3 loop is CASSLVAKTYEQYF. The CDR3 coding sequence is TGTGCCAGCAGCTTAGTGGCTAAGACCTACGAGCAGTACTTC.